The 9 T cell receptor beta chains given below trace back to one sample, sequenced in a study of T-cell memory formation after mild COVID-19. TCRdb redid the calling of the 5' RACE reads with MiXCR, one entry per CDR3 protein. The data contain approximately 300,000 distinct CDR3 sequences, less than 20% of them singletons. Sequencing used PBMCs or a T cell subset sorted from them (not recorded which). These receptors all come from a man in his late teens or twenties who had mild COVID-19 (a few samples of this study predate the infection). Cell type and time point are not known.

In its sample, this clonotype was seen many times. This chain uses TRBV12-3 or TRBV12-4 with TRBJ2-7, with 11 bases matching TRBD1. This CDR3 contains 14 residues. Trimming removed 6 bases from V and 3 bases from J; junction bases left unmatched: 4. Written as DNA, the CDR3 is TGTGCCAGCAGCCGGACAGGGGGCAGCTACGAGCAGTACTTC. Residues: CASSRTGGSYEQYF.

This clonotype was detected a few times. The chain combines TRBV7-6 with TRBJ1-1, with D perhaps TRBD1 (5 bases). The V and J ends lost 5 bases and 5 bases respectively, with 12 bases between them. This CDR3 is built from 13 residues. Germline loops: CDR1 SGHVS, CDR2 FNYEAQ. The CDR3 DNA follows: TGTGCCAGCAGCCCGGGGCTGAGGACTGAAGCTTTCTTT. Translated: CASSPGLRTEAFF.

The chain joins TRBV11-2 to TRBJ1-2; 7 bases agree with TRBD1. V lost 5 bases, J lost 4 bases, and 10 bases stayed unmatched. CDR1 and CDR2 from the germline V gene are SGHAT and FQNNGV. The CDR3 loop spans 15 amino acids. The CDR3 protein is CASSNMRGRVYGYTF. The CDR3 bases are TGTGCCAGCAGCAACATGAGGGGGCGCGTCTATGGCTACACCTTC.

This clonotype was observed a handful of times. The rearrangement links TRBV7-9 to TRBJ2-7, with no clear D. V was shortened by 3 bases and J by 9 bases, with 12 bases between the two germline ends. The CDR3 spans 12 residues. In germline, CDR1 is SEHNR, CDR2 FQNEAQ (reference sequence). In DNA form, the CDR3 reads TGTGCCAGCAGCTTTAGTCCTTCTGGGCAGTACTTC. Protein product: CASSFSPSGQYF.

At least ten counts were recorded for this clonotype. The chain carries TRBV9 and TRBJ2-1; D is ambiguous. The V end lost 0 bases, the J end lost 4 bases, and 2 bases lay between the germline ends. CDR3 size: 12 residues. CDR1 is SGDLS and CDR2 is YYNGEE in the germline V gene. The chain's CDR3 is CASSVDYNEQFF. Written as DNA, the CDR3 is TGTGCCAGCAGCGTAGATTACAATGAGCAGTTCTTC.

This clonotype has at least ten counts. The chain couples TRBV5-1 to TRBJ2-5, with a possible D match to TRBD1 (6 bases). CDR1 SGHRS and CDR2 YFSETQ come from the germline V gene. This CDR3 spans 14 amino acids. Trimming took off 1 base at V and 5 bases at J, with 12 bases between the two ends. CDR3 nucleotide sequence: TGCGCCAGCAGCTTGTTGGGGGCCGGGGAGACCCAGTACTTC. It is translated as CASSLLGAGETQYF.

The chain employs TRBV7-6 and TRBJ2-5; D possibly uses TRBD1 or TRBD2 (5 bases each). V gave up 5 bases and J gave up 6 bases, with 16 bases separating them. Germline lookup yields CDR1 SGHVS and CDR2 FNYEAQ. The CDR3 consists of 14 residues. CDR3 in DNA: TGTGCCAGCAGCGAGGGGATAGGCGGCCAGACCCAGTACTTC. Protein: CASSEGIGGQTQYF.

This clonotype was observed a few times. V and J are TRBV7-9 and TRBJ1-1; a possible D gene is TRBD1 (6 bases). Looked up from germline, CDR1 is SEHNR and CDR2 is FQNEAQ (reference sequence). This CDR3 is 16 amino acids long. Trimming removed 1 base at V and 0 bases at J, with 12 bases between. The CDR3 sequence is CASSLGWDILNTEAFF. The CDR3 nucleotides are TGTGCCAGCAGCTTAGGATGGGACATTTTGAACACTGAAGCTTTCTTT.

This clonotype was seen only a few times. The V gene is TRBV20-1, the J gene TRBJ1-2, with D maybe TRBD1 (6 bases). The CDR3 is made up of 12 amino acids. Trimming stripped 5 bases from V and 4 bases from J, with 11 bases between. The germline CDR1 and CDR2 sequences are DFQATT and SNEGSKA (reference sequence). CDR3: CSALGQRYGYTF. The DNA of the CDR3 is TGCAGTGCTCTAGGACAGCGCTATGGCTACACCTTC.